This TCR beta chain came from a study of T cell changes during pregnancy in multiple sclerosis. Per germline, CDR1 MNHNY and CDR2 SVGAGI (reference sequence). The CDR3 length is 12 residues. V lost 6 bases to trimming and J lost 2 bases, with 7 bases between them. Data came from immunoSEQ multiplex PCR; TCRdb stores just in-frame clones and leaves some out. The table shows about 40,000 clones, with 75% to 95% occurring only once. The receptor was derived from a female donor with multiple sclerosis, enrolled in a pregnancy study. The sample consisted of CD4+ T cells from peripheral blood mononuclear cells, taken in the third trimester of pregnancy. V and J are TRBV6-6 and TRBJ1-2; unclear D gene. This CDR3 is CASSSGNYGYTF. The CDR3, as DNA: TGTGCCAGCAGCTCGGGGAACTATGGCTACACCTTC.